These 9 T cell receptor beta chains came from one sample sequenced in a study of shared clonotypes between healthy human individuals. Method: immunoSEQ multiplex PCR; TCRdb's copy keeps in-frame clones and lacks some. This table holds about 560,000 clones, around 78% found once. The sample was PBMCs. The receptors come from a woman between 40 and 50 years old in good health. Some clones in this sample may be carry-over from other donors' samples.

The V call is TRBV5-4, the J call TRBJ1-2; a weak D match, TRBD1 (5 bases). Germline V gives CDR1 SGHNT, CDR2 YYREEE (reference sequence). There are 15 residues in the CDR3. The ends were cut back, 1 base at V and 1 base at J, with 11 bases in the middle. The CDR3 here is CASSLRPQVNYGYTF. The CDR3 region has the DNA TGTGCCAGCAGCTTGCGGCCACAGGTTAACTATGGCTACACCTTC.

As concerns this clone: Since a much larger clone is just one base distant, this may be a read error. This same CDR3 is encoded by further DNA sequences in the sample. This chain connects TRBV6-1 to TRBJ1-5, with D hard to call. The CDR3 is 13 amino acids. Germline CDR1 and CDR2: MNHNS and SASEGT. Here the CDR3 reads CASSEGVNQPQHF. In DNA form, the CDR3 reads TGTGCCAGTAGTGAAGGAGTAAATCAGCCCCAGCATTTT.

Details on this clone: Being one base from a much bigger clone, this may be a read error. The rearrangement joins TRBV7-9 to TRBJ2-1; 11 positions agree with TRBD1. Germline V gene data show CDR1 as SEHNR and CDR2 as FQNEAQ (reference sequence). The CDR3 spans 15 residues. The V gene end was trimmed by 3 bases and the J gene end by 3 bases; junction bases not matched to a gene: 1. The CDR3 loop reads CASSFGTGGYNEQFF. DNA of the CDR3: TGTGCCAGCAGCTTCGGGACAGGGGGCTACAATGAGCAGTTCTTC.

This clone was recorded once. A far bigger clonotype differs at one base, so this is likely a read error. This CDR3 is also generated by other DNA sequences in the sample. This chain joins TRBV6-5 and TRBJ1-2; D not certain. The CDR3 covers 13 residues. Per the germline V gene, CDR1 is MNHEY and CDR2 is SVGAGI. CDR3 sequence (DNA): TGTGCCAGCAGTCCTTCTCCCAACTATGGTTACACCTTC. Its translation: CASSPSPNYGYTF.

The chain couples TRBV2 to TRBJ2-5; 8 positions match TRBD2. Germline V gene data show CDR1 as SNHLY and CDR2 as FYNNEI. V trimming: 8 bases; J trimming: 2 bases; junction bases outside the gene matches: 7. The CDR3 has 14 amino acids. CDR3 DNA sequence: TGTGCCAGCCTGGGCGGGAGGATACAAGAGACCCAGTACTTC. This encodes CASLGGRIQETQYF.

In regard to this clone: This may stem from a read error, because a much larger clone lies one nucleotide away. This same CDR3 is encoded by further DNA sequences in the sample. This chain links TRBV30 with TRBJ2-7, with a possible D match to TRBD2 (6 bases). Deletions cut 7 bases from V and 3 bases from J, with 16 bases between. Germline values: CDR1 GTSNPN, CDR2 SVGIG (reference sequence). The length of the CDR3 is 13 residues. CDR3 DNA: TGTGCCTTTCGGGGGAGTGCCAACTACGAGCAGTACTTC. Its translation: CAFRGSANYEQYF.

The J gene is TRBJ1-3, the V gene TRBV6-5; 7 positions match TRBD1. The V and J ends lost 0 bases and 3 bases, in that order; junction bases with no gene match: 5. This CDR3 spans 16 amino acids. Germline V gene sequence: CDR1 MNHEY, CDR2 SVGAGI. The CDR3 is CASSYSPGGRGNTIYF. In DNA form, the CDR3 reads TGTGCCAGCAGTTACTCGCCAGGGGGACGTGGAAACACCATATATTTT.

The table lists this clone with a count of one. The V and J genes are TRBV6-5 and TRBJ2-7; D call uncertain. Germline assignment: CDR1 MNHEY and CDR2 SVGAGI. CDR3 length: 15 residues. V shed 6 bases and J shed 0 bases, with 15 bases lying between them. DNA for the CDR3: TGTGCCAGCAGCCGGACGGTCCTCGCCTCCTACGAGCAGTACTTC. It codes for CASSRTVLASYEQYF.

The gene calls are TRBV11-2 and TRBJ2-1; 7 positions match TRBD2. V was pared by 5 bases and J by 5 bases, with 9 bases of the junction left unmatched. CDR1 and CDR2 from the germline V gene are SGHAT and FQNNGV. CDR3 length equals 15 residues. The CDR3 loop is CASSPEGTIDNEQFF. The CDR3 DNA reads as TGTGCCAGCAGCCCCGAGGGGACTATCGACAATGAGCAGTTCTTC.